This T cell receptor (beta chain) was obtained from a study of blood T cell repertoires in COVID-19. In the study overall: The United States, Italy and Spain provided the acute and convalescent COVID-19 samples. Sample material is recorded as cDNA or gDNA derived from T cells, B-cell-depleted T cells, or PBMCs.

Followed over time, Seattle patients had been enrolled while infection was active. Germline V lookup: CDR1 SGHAT, CDR2 FQNNGV. The CDR3 spans 17 residues. Unmatched junction bases numbered 14, after V lost 4 bases and J lost 4 bases. In the source study's methods: Reference gene primer amplification yielded estimated nucleated cell counts. Here immunoSEQ multiplex PCR was the method, and the copy in TCRdb shows in-frame clones only, minus some. Clonal size and the V and J genes are those of that table, whereas D and trimming came from the DNA. The table includes 99,000 or so clones, 70% to 90% detected once.

Sequenced input: peripheral blood. The V and J genes are TRBV11-2 and TRBJ2-7; the match to TRBD1 covers 9 bases. This clonotype was sampled from a man aged 50-60 years with COVID-19, enrolled during active disease. The CDR3 DNA sequence: TGTGCCAGCAGCTCCTTTACCCTGACAGGGGGTCGGTACGAGCAGTACTTC. This encodes CASSSFTLTGGRYEQYF.